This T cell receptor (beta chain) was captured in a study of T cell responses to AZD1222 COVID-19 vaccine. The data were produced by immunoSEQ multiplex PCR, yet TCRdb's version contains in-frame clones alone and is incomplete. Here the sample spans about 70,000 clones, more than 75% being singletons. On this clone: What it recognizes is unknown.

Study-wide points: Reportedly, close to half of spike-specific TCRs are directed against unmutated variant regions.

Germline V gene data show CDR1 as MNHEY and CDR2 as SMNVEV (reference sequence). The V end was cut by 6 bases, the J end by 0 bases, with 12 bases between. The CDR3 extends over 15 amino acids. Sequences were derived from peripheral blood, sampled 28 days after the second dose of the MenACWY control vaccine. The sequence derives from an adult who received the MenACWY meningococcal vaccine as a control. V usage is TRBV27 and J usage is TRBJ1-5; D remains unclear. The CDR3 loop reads CASSLRTGSNQPQHF. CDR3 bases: TGTGCCAGCAGCCTACGGACGGGTAGCAATCAGCCCCAGCATTTT.